This T cell receptor (beta chain) stems from a study of blood T cell repertoires in COVID-19. Study information: Samples taken during acute and convalescent COVID-19 were collected in the United States, Italy and Spain. Nucleic acid was either cDNA or gDNA, and it came from T cells, B-cell-depleted T cells, or PBMCs.

V lost 3 bases to trimming and J lost 6 bases; unmatched junction nucleotides: 8. Germline CDR1 SGDLS, CDR2 YYNGEE. The CDR3 has 16 residues. Participants, about 18 to 100 years old, spanned more than 20 US areas. In the study's own analysis: Reference gene primer amplification yielded estimated nucleated cell counts. Some clones are missing from TCRdb's copy, which holds only in-frame ones; the method was immunoSEQ multiplex PCR. V, J and clone size were drawn from that table, and D and trimming were deduced from the DNA. The sample includes about 400,000 clones, approximately 88% of them seen just once.

The source material was PBMCs or T cells enriched from blood (not recorded which). This clonotype originated in a woman aged 40 to 50 with acute COVID-19. The chain is built from TRBV9 and TRBJ2-1; 11 bases are shared with TRBD2. CDR3 protein: CASSASLAGGLNEQFF. The DNA of the CDR3 is TGTGCCAGCAGCGCCTCTCTAGCGGGGGGCCTCAATGAGCAGTTCTTC.